The T cell receptor beta chain under discussion was sequenced for a study of T cell repertoires in cytomegalovirus infection (dated by TCRdb to between 2017 and 2020). The study in broad terms: Peptide stimulations targeted recently identified HLA-C-restricted CMV epitopes, whose presentation resists viral immunomodulation, together with well-studied HLA-B-restricted epitopes. Because public TCR beta signatures pointed to carriage of CMV infection together with the matching HLA type, the HLA type of each donor mattered for the analysis.

The instrument given in TCRdb is Illumina HiSeq 1500. Through fastp at Q25 and MiXCR, TCRdb rebuilt clones from the public reads, retaining in-frame beta chains. All rows with the same CDR3 protein become a single entry with the most common DNA and genes. In this sample the table shows about 770,000 distinct CDR3 sequences, around 29% of which occur a single time. The top ten clones comprise around 12% of the sample. The research as a whole found: In both this cohort and an independent roughly 350-donor cohort, the cumulative frequency of public TCR beta family members distinguished carriers of CMV infection plus the relevant HLA type. The ex vivo response was dominated by HLA-C-restricted CMV-specific TCR beta clonotypes, and the single most frequent clonotype in two of eight donors was supplied by these HLA-C-restricted clonotypes.

In its sample, this clonotype was seen a few times. Its cognate antigen has yet to be identified. Base quality data are lacking; no much larger clone is found one base away. In light of the paper, this sample's treatment or condition label describes: in vitro stimulation with specific CMV peptide epitopes to enrich CMV-specific T cells. The CDR3 runs 14 residues from the cysteine to the phenylalanine. The entry retains the CDR3 DNA only, 42 bases that are in frame from base 1. According to the germline V gene, CDR1 reads SGHTA and CDR2 reads FQGNSA. Deletion took 5 bases off V and 1 base off J, with a span of 11 bases between the germline ends.

The material sequenced was cultured CD8+ T cells from PBMCs, taken from culture after CMV antigen stimulation. Here the chain combines TRBV7-2 and TRBJ1-1; no confident D gene assignment can be made. The TCR was taken from a human donor in good health (CMV status not recorded). Some clones in this sample may be carry-over from other donors' samples. The CDR3: CASSPIDPNTEAFF. The DNA reads as follows: TGTGCCAGCAGCCCGATAGACCCGAACACTGAAGCTTTCTTT. With the portions outside the CDR3 filled from the reference TRBV7-2 and TRBJ1-1 genes, the complete variable region becomes GAGVSQSPSNKVTEKGKDVELRCDPISGHTALYWYRQSLGQGLEFLIYFQGNSAPDKSGLPSDRFSAERTGGSVSTLTIQRTQQEDSAVYLCASSPIDPNTEAFFGQGTRLTVV.